Listed here are 26 T cell receptor beta chains from one sample, sequenced in a study of T cells in Graves' hyperthyroidism and ophthalmopathy (dated by TCRdb to the late 2010s). Library preparation used multiplex PCR. The data were produced on an Illumina HiSeq 2000. TCR beta CDR3 regions were amplified from RNA transcripts. For the first round of RT-PCR on the TCR CDR3, the HTBI primer set was used together with the Qiagen OneStep RT-PCR kit. The public sequencing data were trimmed at Q25 with fastp and processed into clonotypes with MiXCR by TCRdb, which kept only in-frame beta chains. Rows are unified per CDR3 protein, each entry keeping the most common DNA and genes. Across this sample there are around 600,000 distinct CDR3 sequences, with approximately 15% seen only once. Jointly, the top ten make up roughly an eighth of the sample. The source material was blood. The receptors come from a woman aged 50 to 60 with Graves' ophthalmopathy.

This clonotype was observed at least ten times. This rearrangement joins TRBV6-1 to TRBJ1-2, with a tentative D call TRBD1 (6 bases). The ends were cut back, 5 bases at V and 8 bases at J, with 15 bases in the middle. This CDR3 is 13 amino acids long. Germline CDR1 is MNHNS and CDR2 is SASEGT. CDR3 loop: CASSLFQTGGYTF. Written as DNA, the CDR3 is TGTGCCAGCAGTTTGTTTCAGACAGGAGGCTACACCTTC.

This clonotype was seen ten or more times. The DNA for the CDR3 is TGTGCCAGCCAGCCTAGGATGGGGAACACTGAAGCTTTCTTT. Its translation: CASQPRMGNTEAFF. This sequence joins TRBV7-2 and TRBJ1-1, with D hard to call. Trimming pared 8 bases from V and 1 base from J, leaving 14 bases between. Germline CDR1 reads SGHTA; CDR2 reads FQGNSA. The CDR3 extends over 14 amino acids.

The chain has TRBV6-5 and TRBJ1-1; D gene ambiguous. CDR1 and CDR2 (germline): MNHEY, SVGAGI. The CDR3 consists of 16 residues. Trimming took 0 bases from V and 1 from J, leaving 12 bases between them. The CDR3 DNA is TGTGCCAGCAGTTACTCGACAACACAGCAGAACACTGAAGCTTTCTTT. It translates to CASSYSTTQQNTEAFF.

This clonotype has a count of ten or more. The chain has TRBV7-3 and TRBJ2-5; D is possibly TRBD1 or TRBD2 (5 bases each). Germline CDR1 and CDR2: SGHTA and FQGTGA. V was trimmed by 2 bases and J by 4 bases, leaving 11 bases between them. The CDR3 extends over 14 amino acids. Written as DNA, the CDR3 is TGTGCCAGCAGCTTAGGTCTGGGGGTAGAGACCCAGTACTTC. Protein product: CASSLGLGVETQYF.

This clonotype has more than one count but fewer than ten. The chain joins TRBV6-5 to TRBJ2-5; no clear D gene. The germline V gene has CDR1 MNHEY and CDR2 SVGAGI. This CDR3 region has 14 residues. Trimming left V 2 bases short and J 3 bases short, with 10 bases between. CDR3 loop: CASSYGSSEETQYF. As DNA, the CDR3 is TGTGCCAGCAGTTACGGTTCCAGCGAAGAGACCCAGTACTTC.

There are many counts of this clonotype. The chain carries TRBV6-2 or TRBV6-3 and TRBJ1-1, with D possibly TRBD1 on 5 matching bases. CDR3 size: 17 residues. CDR1 is MNHEY, CDR2 SVGEGT, per germline. V was pared by 2 bases and J by 1 base, with 17 bases between. CDR3 in DNA: TGTGCCAGCAGTTACCGCCAGGGCGGTCAGTGGAACACTGAAGCTTTCTTT. Amino acid sequence: CASSYRQGGQWNTEAFF.

This clonotype was found a few times. This chain links TRBV9 with TRBJ2-2, with 7 bases fitting TRBD2. This CDR3 region has 15 residues. The trim removed 4 bases at V and 6 bases at J, leaving 9 bases unmatched. Looked up from germline, CDR1 is SGDLS and CDR2 is YYNGEE. CDR3 sequence (DNA): TGTGCCAGCAGCTCGTTGGGGCTAGCGGCCGGGGAGCTGTTTTTT. Translated, it gives CASSSLGLAAGELFF.

In its sample, this clonotype was seen a few times. The chain is built from TRBV6-2 or TRBV6-3 and TRBJ2-7; the D gene could be TRBD1 or TRBD2 (5 bases each). Trimming took off 6 bases at V and 9 bases at J, with 12 bases between the two ends. The CDR3 has 11 residues. Germline CDR1 reads MNHEY; CDR2 reads SVGEGT. CDR3 residues: CASRTGTPQYF. DNA of the CDR3: TGTGCCAGCAGAACCGGGACCCCGCAGTACTTC.

This clonotype was counted a few times. The rearrangement links TRBV20-1 to TRBJ2-7; TRBD2 matches 7 bases. V dropped 6 bases and J dropped 4; count of bases not matched to a gene: 15. Germline V gives CDR1 DFQATT, CDR2 SNEGSKA (reference sequence). The CDR3 consists of 15 residues. The CDR3 DNA reads as TGCAGTGCCACTGGGACTACCGGGCGGGGGTACGAGCAGTACTTC. Its protein product is CSATGTTGRGYEQYF.

This clonotype was recorded at least ten times. The genes are TRBV11-2 and TRBJ2-5; D unresolved. V was trimmed by 7 bases and J by 1 base, leaving 13 bases between them. The germline CDR1 and CDR2 sequences are SGHAT and FQNNGV. There are 14 residues in the CDR3. The DNA for the CDR3 is TGTGCCAGCACCAAAGGCGGCTTCCAAGAGACCCAGTACTTC. It codes for CASTKGGFQETQYF.

V gene TRBV12-3 or TRBV12-4 combines with J gene TRBJ2-1, with TRBD2 matching 7 bases. V lost 6 bases, J lost 3 bases, and 11 bases stayed unmatched. The CDR3 covers 16 residues. The CDR3 reads CASSVFPSGVYNEQFF. The CDR3 region has the DNA TGTGCCAGCAGCGTATTTCCTAGCGGAGTCTACAATGAGCAGTTCTTC.

As concerns this clonotype: This may be a read error, as it is one base from a much larger clone. The rearrangement uses TRBV18 and TRBJ2-1; 11 bases match TRBD2. The CDR3 is 12 amino acids. V lost 6 bases to trimming and J lost 8 bases; unmatched junction nucleotides: 0. The germline CDR1 and CDR2 sequences are KGHSH and LQKENI. The CDR3 DNA follows: TGTGCCAGCTCGACTAGCGGGGATGAGCAGTTCTTC. Translated: CASSTSGDEQFF.

This clonotype showed up many times. The rearrangement uses TRBV28 and TRBJ1-5; tentatively, D is TRBD1 (5 bases). The germline V gene encodes CDR1 MDHEN and CDR2 SYDVKM. This CDR3 is built from 17 residues. Trimming took off 4 bases at V and 2 bases at J, with 18 bases between the two ends. The CDR3, as DNA: TGTGCCAGCAGTTCCCTCGGACACGCGAGTGGCAATCAGCCCCAGCATTTT. Its protein is CASSSLGHASGNQPQHF.

This clonotype appeared many times. The chain employs TRBV18 and TRBJ2-5, with TRBD2 as a possible D gene (6 bases). Trimming took 0 bases from V and 5 from J, leaving 13 bases between them. From germline, CDR1 is KGHSH and CDR2 LQKENI. The CDR3 is 15 amino acids. CDR3 bases: TGTGCCAGCTCACCACCGAGCGTAGCGGTGGAGACCCAGTACTTC. Its protein is CASSPPSVAVETQYF.

This chain uses TRBV18 with TRBJ1-1, with D tentatively TRBD1 (5 bases). V lost 4 bases, J lost 0 bases, and 9 bases lay in between. CDR1 and CDR2 from the germline V gene are KGHSH and LQKENI. CDR3 size: 14 residues. The DNA for the CDR3 is TGTGCCAGCTCACAGACAGACATGAACACTGAAGCTTTCTTT. Protein product: CASSQTDMNTEAFF.

V and J are TRBV9 and TRBJ2-3; 9 bases agree with TRBD2. The CDR3 has 15 residues. Germline V gene data show CDR1 as SGDLS and CDR2 as YYNGEE. Germline trimming cut 1 base from V and 1 base from J; bases unmatched to any gene: 1. Here the CDR3 DNA reads TGTGCCAGCAGCGTAATAGCGGGGGGCACAGATACGCAGTATTTT. As protein: CASSVIAGGTDTQYF. Drawing the rest from reference TRBV9 and TRBJ2-3, the complete variable domain is DSGVTQTPKHLITATGQRVTLRCSPRSGDLSVYWYQQSLDQGLQFLIQYYNGEERAKGNILERFSAQQFPDLHSELNLSSLELGDSALYFCASSVIAGGTDTQYFGPGTRLTVL.

This clonotype came up a few times. V gene TRBV20-1 combines with J gene TRBJ2-5, with TRBD1 identical over 10 bases. The CDR3 has 15 residues. V shed 4 bases and J 0 bases; nucleotides not matched to a gene: 5. CDR1 and CDR2 from the germline V gene are DFQATT and SNEGSKA (reference sequence). The CDR3: CSATRDRGNQETQYF. CDR3 sequence (DNA): TGCAGTGCTACCCGGGACAGGGGCAACCAAGAGACCCAGTACTTC.

This clonotype appeared a few times. The chain is built from TRBV29-1 and TRBJ2-1; TRBD2 matches 9 bases. Germline CDR1 SQVTM, CDR2 ANQGSEA. With V trimmed by 4 bases and J by 4 bases, 11 bases remained unmatched. The CDR3 has 16 amino acids. CDR3 loop: CSVGLAGTVTYNEQFF. The CDR3 bases are TGCAGCGTTGGGCTAGCGGGGACTGTGACGTACAATGAGCAGTTCTTC.

This clonotype was observed a handful of times. The chain joins TRBV19 to TRBJ1-5; TRBD1 aligns across 10 bases. Germline V CDR1 and CDR2: LNHDA, SQIVND (reference sequence). The CDR3 covers 17 residues. Unmatched junction bases numbered 14, after V lost 5 bases and J lost 7 bases. The CDR3 coding sequence is TGTGCCAGTAGTTGGGGTCTGGGGACAGGGGATCGGCAGCCCCAGCATTTT. Translation gives CASSWGLGTGDRQPQHF.

This clonotype was observed a handful of times. This chain joins TRBV9 and TRBJ2-1; 11 positions agree with TRBD2. Germline CDR1 reads SGDLS; CDR2 reads YYNGEE. V lost 0 bases, J lost 4 bases, and 3 bases stayed unmatched. The CDR3 contains 16 residues. The CDR3 loop reads CASSVVGTSGYNEQFF. CDR3 DNA: TGTGCCAGCAGCGTAGTTGGGACTAGCGGTTACAATGAGCAGTTCTTC.

At least ten counts were recorded for this clonotype. The CDR3 DNA reads TGTGCCAGCAGTATCAAGCCAGCTAGGGCAGATACGCAGTATTTT. It translates to CASSIKPARADTQYF. V and J are TRBV2 and TRBJ2-3; unclear D gene. CDR1 and CDR2 (germline): SNHLY, FYNNEI. V was shortened by 5 bases and J by 4 bases, with 16 bases between the two germline ends. This CDR3 is 15 amino acids long.

This clonotype was recorded at least ten times. The chain carries TRBV29-1 and TRBJ1-1, with D perhaps TRBD1 (6 bases). The germline V gene encodes CDR1 SQVTM and CDR2 ANQGSEA. The CDR3 sequence is 12 residues long. Trimming took off 8 bases at V and 1 base at J, with 11 bases between the two ends. CDR3 sequence: CSFMTGNTEAFF. The CDR3 DNA reads as TGCAGCTTCATGACAGGGAACACTGAAGCTTTCTTT.

The chain combines TRBV4-3 with TRBJ2-1; 8 bases map to TRBD1. With 3 bases clipped from V and 9 bases from J, the junction kept 13 bases outside the gene matches. CDR1 and CDR2 (germline): LGHNA, YSLEER. The CDR3 is 16 amino acids. The CDR3 sequence: CASSQHGTGGIGEQFF. Written as DNA, the CDR3 is TGCGCCAGCAGCCAGCACGGGACAGGAGGTATAGGTGAGCAGTTCTTC.

The sample holds many counts of this clonotype. This chain joins TRBV7-2 and TRBJ2-7, with 12 bases lining up with TRBD1. Losses at the gene ends were 8 bases for V and 4 bases for J; bases not matched to a gene: 6. The CDR3 extends over 14 amino acids. Germline CDR1 SGHTA, CDR2 FQGNSA. The CDR3 loop is CASGRDRGLYEQYF. CDR3 DNA: TGTGCCAGCGGACGGGACAGGGGGCTTTACGAGCAGTACTTC. Combining the CDR3 with reference TRBV7-2 and TRBJ2-7 gives the whole variable domain GAGVSQSPSNKVTEKGKDVELRCDPISGHTALYWYRQSLGQGLEFLIYFQGNSAPDKSGLPSDRFSAERTGGSVSTLTIQRTQQEDSAVYLCASGRDRGLYEQYFGPGTRLTVT.

This clonotype has just a few counts. The CDR3 region has the DNA TGTGCCAGCAGCATTGGACTAGCTGGGATCTACGAGCAGTACTTC. Its protein product is CASSIGLAGIYEQYF. This chain uses TRBV7-9 with TRBJ2-7; TRBD2 aligns across 8 bases. Germline V lookup: CDR1 SEHNR, CDR2 FQNEAQ (reference sequence). This CDR3 contains 15 residues. The junction had 9 bases not matched to a gene; V was cut back by 5 bases and J by 3 bases.

As to this clonotype: Possible read error: a much larger clone is one base away. The chain employs TRBV7-2 and TRBJ2-3; D is unresolved. Germline loops: CDR1 SGHTA, CDR2 FQGNSA. Between the trimmed V and J ends, which lost 7 bases and 5 bases, there was a span of 16 bases. The CDR3 sequence is 14 residues long. The chain's CDR3 is CASNSRAYGDTQYF. CDR3 bases: TGTGCCAGCAACTCAAGGGCCTACGGAGATACGCAGTATTTT.